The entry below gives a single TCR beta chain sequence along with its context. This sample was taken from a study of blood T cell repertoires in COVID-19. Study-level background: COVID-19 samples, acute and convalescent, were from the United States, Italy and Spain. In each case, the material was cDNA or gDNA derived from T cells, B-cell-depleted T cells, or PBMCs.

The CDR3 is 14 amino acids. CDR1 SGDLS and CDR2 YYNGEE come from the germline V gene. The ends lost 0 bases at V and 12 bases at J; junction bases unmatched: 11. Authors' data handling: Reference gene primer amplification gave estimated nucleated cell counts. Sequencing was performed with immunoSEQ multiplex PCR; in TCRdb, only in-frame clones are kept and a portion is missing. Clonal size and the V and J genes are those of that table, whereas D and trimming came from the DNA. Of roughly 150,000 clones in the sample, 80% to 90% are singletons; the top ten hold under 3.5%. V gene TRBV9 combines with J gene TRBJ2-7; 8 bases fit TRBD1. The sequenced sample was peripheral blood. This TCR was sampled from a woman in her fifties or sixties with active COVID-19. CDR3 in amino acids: CASSVEVQGVPVYF. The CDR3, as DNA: TGTGCCAGCAGCGTAGAAGTACAGGGGGTACCCGTGTACTTC.